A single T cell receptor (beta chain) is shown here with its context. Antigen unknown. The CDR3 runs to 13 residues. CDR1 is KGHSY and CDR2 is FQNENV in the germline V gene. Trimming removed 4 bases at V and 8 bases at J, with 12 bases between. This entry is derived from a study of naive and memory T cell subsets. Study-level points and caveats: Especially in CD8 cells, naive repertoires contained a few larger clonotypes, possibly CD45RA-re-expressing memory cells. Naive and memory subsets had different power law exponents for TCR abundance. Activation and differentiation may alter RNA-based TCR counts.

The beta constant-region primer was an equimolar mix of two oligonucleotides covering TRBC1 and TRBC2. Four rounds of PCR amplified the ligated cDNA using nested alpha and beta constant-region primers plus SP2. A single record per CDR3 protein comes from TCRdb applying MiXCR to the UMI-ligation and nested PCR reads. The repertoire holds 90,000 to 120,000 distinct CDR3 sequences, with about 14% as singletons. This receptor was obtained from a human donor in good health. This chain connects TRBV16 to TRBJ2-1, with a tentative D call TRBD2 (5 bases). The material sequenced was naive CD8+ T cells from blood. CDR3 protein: CASSPLSEDEQFF. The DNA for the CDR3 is TGTGCCAGCAGCCCCCTCTCGGAGGATGAGCAGTTCTTC.